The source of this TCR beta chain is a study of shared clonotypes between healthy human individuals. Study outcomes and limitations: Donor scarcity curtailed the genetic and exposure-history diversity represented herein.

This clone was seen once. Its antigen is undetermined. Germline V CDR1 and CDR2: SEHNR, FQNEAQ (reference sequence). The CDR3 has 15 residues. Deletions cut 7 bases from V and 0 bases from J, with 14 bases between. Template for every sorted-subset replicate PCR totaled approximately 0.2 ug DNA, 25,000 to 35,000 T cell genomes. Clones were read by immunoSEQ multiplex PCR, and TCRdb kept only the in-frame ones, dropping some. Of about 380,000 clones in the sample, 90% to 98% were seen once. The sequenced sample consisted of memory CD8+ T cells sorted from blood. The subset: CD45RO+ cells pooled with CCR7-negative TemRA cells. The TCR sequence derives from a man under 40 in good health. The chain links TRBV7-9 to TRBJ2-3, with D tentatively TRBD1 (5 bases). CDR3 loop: CASTGQDTSTDTQYF. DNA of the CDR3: TGTGCCAGCACGGGCCAGGACACTAGCACAGATACGCAGTATTTT.